There are many counts of the clone carrying this T cell receptor beta chain. Its antigen remains unknown. These data are taken from a study of T cells in Graves' hyperthyroidism and ophthalmopathy. There were TCR beta CDR3 regions amplified from RNA transcripts. The study used the HTBI primer set for a first-round RT-PCR of the TCR CDR3. TCRdb passed the multiplex PCR reads through MiXCR, listing each CDR3 protein once. The data contain fewer than 850,000 distinct CDR3 sequences, roughly 17% of them singletons. V dropped 4 bases and J dropped 6; count of bases not matched to a gene: 8. The CDR3 runs 16 residues. The V gene's germline CDR1 is LGHDT and CDR2 YNNKEL (reference sequence). Over 18 months, lack of ophthalmopathy progression marked Graves' hyperthyroidism as stable. Participants, patients aged 18 to 65, had newly diagnosed hyperthyroidism with a duration under 2 months. Investigators excluded patients with uncontrolled infection, other autoimmune disease, pregnancy or lactation.

General study results and limits: Stable hyperthyroidism was told apart from ophthalmopathy by a model built on 13 V-J features.

V is TRBV3-1 and J is TRBJ1-6; 8 nucleotides align to TRBD1. The receptor was isolated from a man aged 50 to 59 with Graves' hyperthyroidism. Sequencing was done on a sample of blood. Written as DNA, the CDR3 is TGTGCCAGCAGCCTCCGGACAGGGACTGGTAATTCACCCCTCCACTTT. This gives the protein CASSLRTGTGNSPLHF.